This T cell receptor (beta chain) derives from a study of cytomegalovirus exposure and HLA in healthy donors. Concerning this clone: Its specificity is not known.

Libraries were prepared by immunoSEQ multiplex PCR; TCRdb keeps only in-frame clonotypes and omits some of them. The repertoire has 200,000 to 250,000 clones, roughly 88% of them found once; the top ten carry more than 13%. Germline assignment: CDR1 LNHNV and CDR2 YYDKDF (reference sequence). The CDR3 runs 13 residues. V was cut by 3 bases and J by 2 bases, with 5 bases left in between. General study results and limits: Researchers reported that a few CMV-associated chains were confirmed in vitro as CMV antigen-specific. That first-cohort TCR clusters tended to co-occur in the 90 to 150 validation repertoires was found in a later analysis.

The chain carries TRBV15 and TRBJ1-5; D gene uncertain. The sequenced sample consisted of PBMCs. The clonotype was recovered from a woman in her twenties or thirties in good health and CMV-seropositive. CDR3 DNA: TGTGCCACCAGCAGGACTGGCAATCAGCCCCAGCATTTT. Residues: CATSRTGNQPQHF. Variable domain in full (rest from reference TRBV15 and TRBJ1-5): DAMVIQNPRYQVTQFGKPVTLSCSQTLNHNVMYWYQQKSSQAPKLLFHYYDKDFNNEADTPDNFQSRRPNTSFCFLDIRSPGLGDTAMYLCATSRTGNQPQHFGDGTRLSIL.